This T cell receptor (beta chain) derives from a study of T-cell memory formation after mild COVID-19. Study conclusions and caveats: CD4/CD8 balance held among clones contracting day 15 to 85, and later expanders leaned CD4+.

About this clonotype itself: Its antigen is as yet unknown.

From 5'RACE with constant-segment primers came TCR alpha and TCR beta cDNA libraries that carried sample barcodes and UMIs. A single record per CDR3 protein comes from TCRdb applying MiXCR to the 5' RACE reads. The sample holds roughly 500,000 distinct CDR3 sequences, 20% seen once. Per germline, CDR1 LGHNA and CDR2 YNFKEQ. Trimming removed 3 bases from V and 4 bases from J; junction bases left unmatched: 9. This CDR3 spans 16 amino acids. The chain joins TRBV4-2 to TRBJ1-1; 9 bases align to TRBD1. The TCR originated in an adult woman who had mild COVID-19 (a few samples of this study predate the infection). Cell type and time point are not known. The specimen sequenced was PBMCs or a T cell subset sorted from them (not recorded which). This CDR3 is CASSHRKTGGGTEAFF. The CDR3 nucleotides are TGTGCCAGCAGCCATAGAAAAACAGGGGGCGGCACTGAAGCTTTCTTT.